The 2 T cell receptor beta chains reported below all come from one sample, sequenced in a study of cytomegalovirus exposure and HLA in healthy donors (dated by TCRdb to about 2017). The protocol used for the library was the immunoSEQ multiplex PCR assay. For the multiplex PCR, a mixture combining 60 forward primers for TCR Vbeta segments and 13 reverse primers for TCR Jbeta segments was used. What TCRdb holds here is the immuneACCESS table cut down to in-frame rearrangements. Part of the clones is not present; checked against another copy, under half of the missing clones reflect an unresolved V gene, and the others are unexplained. The sample table holds approximately 170,000 clones, of which about 71% were seen once. The ten most abundant clones make up 1.3% to 1.5% of the sample. Input material: PBMCs. These receptors originate from a man aged 45-65 years in good health and CMV-seronegative.

This clone has just a few counts. This specimen includes other DNA sequences encoding the same CDR3. This chain connects TRBV6-1 to TRBJ1-2; D is possibly TRBD1 (6 bases). Trimming pared 2 bases from V and 4 bases from J, leaving 8 bases between. Germline lookup yields CDR1 MNHNS and CDR2 SASEGT. There are 13 residues in the CDR3. CDR3 region: CASSESGVYGYTF. In nucleotides, the CDR3 is TGTGCCAGCAGTGAATCAGGGGTCTATGGCTACACCTTC.

This chain uses TRBV18 with TRBJ2-7, with 9 positions matching TRBD1. The CDR3 loop spans 17 amino acids. V gave up 4 bases and J gave up 2 bases; unmatched junction bases: 12. Germline CDR1 is KGHSH and CDR2 is LQKENI. CDR3 region: CASSLLLAGTGTYEQYF. Written as DNA, the CDR3 is TGTGCCAGCTCACTACTCTTAGCCGGGACAGGGACCTACGAGCAGTACTTC.